This T cell receptor (beta chain) derives from a study of molecular identifiers for immune sequencing clone quantification. About the study: Replicate RNA from approximately 20,000 or 100,000 naive CD8 T cells formed five aliquots; four were sequenced.

This clonotype was seen repeatedly, ten times or more. Both previously described methods and listed TCR primers were employed to make bulk TCR libraries. A single record per CDR3 protein comes from TCRdb applying MiXCR to the PCR reads. The sample lists more than 250,000 distinct CDR3 sequences; over 20% were seen once. The naive CD8 libraries originated from between about 17,000 and 1,000,000 sorted cells and drew on 10%, 30% or 50% RNA. This TCR was sampled from a human donor in good health. Some libraries in this study had Jurkat cell RNA spiked in. Material for sequencing was naive CD8+ T cells from blood, with Jurkat cell RNA spiked in. Subset denoted: FACS-sorted CD8+CD4-CCR7+CD45RA+ naive T cells.

The CDR3 is CSADWTGEDYGYTF. As DNA, the CDR3 is TGCAGTGCAGACTGGACAGGGGAGGACTATGGCTACACCTTC. The rearrangement uses TRBV20-1 and TRBJ1-2; TRBD1 aligns across 9 bases. CDR1 and CDR2 (germline): DFQATT, SNEGSKA (reference sequence). With V trimmed by 6 bases and J by 3 bases, 8 bases remained unmatched. This CDR3 is 14 amino acids long.